These 30 T cell receptor beta chains were all obtained from the same sample, sequenced in a study of T-cell memory formation after mild COVID-19. TCRdb recomputed calls from the 5' RACE reads with MiXCR, one row per CDR3 protein. The data hold more than 400,000 distinct CDR3 sequences, with around a sixth observed a single time. The specimen was PBMCs or a T cell subset sorted from them (not recorded which). Receptors originate from an adult woman who had mild COVID-19 (a few samples of this study predate the infection). Cell type and time point are not known.

The CDR3 DNA reads as TGTGCCAGCTCACCCACGGGACAGGGGCAAAACATTCAGTACTTC. Its translation is CASSPTGQGQNIQYF. The rearrangement uses TRBV18 and TRBJ2-4; 10 bases map to TRBD1. The CDR3 extends over 15 amino acids. In germline, CDR1 is KGHSH, CDR2 LQKENI. V gave up 3 bases and J gave up 5 bases; unmatched junction bases: 4.

Here the CDR3 reads CASSPVGASGSYEQYF. The CDR3 DNA follows: TGTGCCAGCTCACCAGTAGGTGCGAGCGGGTCATACGAGCAGTACTTC. The rearrangement uses TRBV18 and TRBJ2-7, with a weak D call TRBD2 (6 bases). From germline, CDR1 is KGHSH and CDR2 LQKENI. The CDR3 extends over 16 amino acids. V was cut by 2 bases and J by 4 bases, with 18 bases left in between.

The chain joins TRBV20-1 to TRBJ2-7; D may be TRBD2 (6 bases). Deletions cut 6 bases from V and 3 bases from J, with 18 bases between. This CDR3 region has 14 residues. Germline V gives CDR1 DFQATT, CDR2 SNEGSKA (reference sequence). The CDR3, as DNA: TGCAGTGCAAGGGACGCGGGGCTTGACTACGAGCAGTACTTC. Amino acids: CSARDAGLDYEQYF.

This chain connects TRBV4-1 to TRBJ2-7; D is uncertain. Germline loops: CDR1 MGHRA, CDR2 YSYEKL. CDR3 length: 14 residues. V was pared by 3 bases and J by 2 bases, with 11 bases between. This CDR3 is CASSQAGRPYEQYF. Written as DNA, the CDR3 is TGCGCCAGCAGCCAGGCAGGTCGTCCCTACGAGCAGTACTTC.

This clonotype has only a few counts. The V and J genes are TRBV3-1 and TRBJ1-1; no clear D gene. This CDR3 is built from 15 residues. Looked up from germline, CDR1 is LGHDT and CDR2 is YNNKEL (reference sequence). The V and J ends lost 0 bases and 2 bases respectively, with 10 bases between them. CDR3 sequence: CASSQDLGTNTEAFF. CDR3 sequence (DNA): TGTGCCAGCAGCCAAGACTTGGGTACTAACACTGAAGCTTTCTTT.

The genes are TRBV7-6 and TRBJ2-7; D remains unclear. The germline V and J ends were trimmed by 2 bases and 5 bases, with 7 bases remaining between them. Germline-derived CDR1 and CDR2 are SGHVS and FNYEAQ. The CDR3 loop spans 12 amino acids. CDR3 nucleotide sequence: TGTGCCAGCAGCTTATGGACGGACGAGCAGTACTTC. Its translation: CASSLWTDEQYF.

The rearrangement uses TRBV24-1 and TRBJ2-2; D remains ambiguous. Per the germline V gene, CDR1 is KGHDR and CDR2 is SFDVKD. The CDR3 has 12 residues. Trimming left V 8 bases short and J 0 bases short, with 3 bases between. The DNA of the CDR3 is TGTGCCACCAATGCGAACACCGGGGAGCTGTTTTTT. Translating gives CATNANTGELFF.

The gene calls are TRBV3-1 and TRBJ1-6; no clear D. Germline CDR1 reads LGHDT; CDR2 reads YNNKEL (reference sequence). This CDR3 is built from 13 residues. The V gene lost 4 bases and the J gene lost 10 bases, with 11 bases spanning the gap. The CDR3 nucleotides are TGTGCCAGCAGCCCAGAACACCGGTCACCCCTCCACTTT. It translates to CASSPEHRSPLHF.

This clonotype was counted only a few times. The V gene is TRBV12-3 or TRBV12-4, the J gene TRBJ1-4, with D perhaps TRBD1 (5 bases). Trimming removed 3 bases at V and 2 bases at J, with 7 bases between. There are 14 residues in the CDR3. CDR3 in DNA: TGTGCCAGCAGTTTTCAGGGTACTAATGAAAAACTGTTTTTT. Translated, it gives CASSFQGTNEKLFF.

This clonotype has a handful of counts. The rearrangement uses TRBV29-1 and TRBJ1-2, with 8 bases that match TRBD1. Trimming took 6 bases from V and 4 from J; bases not matched to a gene: 7. This CDR3 is built from 13 residues. Germline V lookup: CDR1 SQVTM, CDR2 ANQGSEA. For the CDR3, the DNA is TGCAGCGTCTTGGACAGGGTGGCCTATGGCTACACCTTC. It yields the protein CSVLDRVAYGYTF.

This clonotype was counted a few times. This sequence joins TRBV7-2 and TRBJ2-5; 10 bases agree with TRBD1. Germline V lookup: CDR1 SGHTA, CDR2 FQGNSA. Losses at the gene ends were 5 bases for V and 5 bases for J; bases not matched to a gene: 8. This CDR3 is 15 amino acids long. The CDR3 DNA is TGTGCCAGCAGCCAGAAGACAGGGGGCGAGGAGACCCAGTACTTC. Amino acid sequence: CASSQKTGGEETQYF. The entire variable domain, with the rest obtained from reference TRBV7-2 and TRBJ2-5, is as follows: GAGVSQSPSNKVTEKGKDVELRCDPISGHTALYWYRQSLGQGLEFLIYFQGNSAPDKSGLPSDRFSAERTGGSVSTLTIQRTQQEDSAVYLCASSQKTGGEETQYFGPGTRLLVL.

CDR3 coding DNA: TGTGCCAGCTCACCAATGTCAGGGGACTATGGCTACACCTTC. It encodes CASSPMSGDYGYTF. The gene calls are TRBV18 and TRBJ1-2; a weak D match, TRBD1 (6 bases). Germline assignment: CDR1 KGHSH and CDR2 LQKENI. CDR3 length: 14 residues. The ends were cut back, 2 bases at V and 3 bases at J, with 10 bases in the middle.

This clonotype was picked up a small number of times. This chain links TRBV29-1 with TRBJ2-1; 8 nucleotides align to TRBD2. The length of the CDR3 is 15 residues. The V segment lost 1 base and the J segment 6 bases; nucleotides outside the gene matches: 8. Per germline, CDR1 SQVTM and CDR2 ANQGSEA. The CDR3 DNA reads TGCAGCGTTGAAGTCCCCAGCGGGGGACTCAATGAGCAGTTCTTC. The encoded protein is CSVEVPSGGLNEQFF.

The chain links TRBV3-1 to TRBJ2-7; D remains unclear. V dropped 4 bases and J dropped 3 bases, with 10 bases sitting between them. Germline values: CDR1 LGHDT, CDR2 YNNKEL (reference sequence). This CDR3 contains 13 residues. The chain's CDR3 is CASSPPGVYEQYF. CDR3 DNA sequence: TGTGCCAGCAGCCCCCCTGGAGTCTACGAGCAGTACTTC.

The CDR3 nucleotides are TGTGCCAGCTCACCCCAGGCACAGGGATTCTCCTACGAGCAGTACTTC. This gives the protein CASSPQAQGFSYEQYF. V gene TRBV18 combines with J gene TRBJ2-7; weak D call: TRBD1 (6 bases). The germline CDR1 and CDR2 sequences are KGHSH and LQKENI. Trimming left V 3 bases short and J 0 bases short, with 15 bases between. The CDR3 spans 16 residues.

This clonotype was counted between two and nine times. The CDR3 DNA reads as TGTGCCAGCAGTTTTGCGGGACCTAGGGTCGGGGAGCTGTTTTTT. Its translation is CASSFAGPRVGELFF. V is TRBV12-3 or TRBV12-4 and J is TRBJ2-2; maybe TRBD2 (6 bases). The V end lost 3 bases, the J end lost 7 bases, and 15 bases lay between the germline ends. The CDR3 length is 15 residues.

At least ten counts were recorded for this clonotype. The chain joins TRBV5-8 to TRBJ2-7; D perhaps matches TRBD1 (6 bases). The V gene's germline CDR1 is SGHTS and CDR2 YDEGEE. The CDR3 is 8 residues long. CDR3 in amino acids: CASNQGLV. The CDR3 DNA reads as TGTGCCAGCAACCAGGGGTTAGTC.

This clonotype was detected only a few times. The gene calls are TRBV20-1 and TRBJ2-7; 9 positions agree with TRBD1. There are 15 residues in the CDR3. J lost 2 bases, V lost 1 base, and 6 bases had no gene match. Germline loops: CDR1 DFQATT, CDR2 SNEGSKA (reference sequence). This CDR3 reads CSARVPGQGAYEQYF. The CDR3 nucleotides are TGCAGTGCTAGAGTACCGGGACAGGGAGCCTACGAGCAGTACTTC.

The rearrangement joins TRBV5-1 to TRBJ2-1; D gene uncertain. V was trimmed by 0 bases and J by 0 bases, leaving 13 bases between them. CDR1 and CDR2 from the germline V gene are SGHRS and YFSETQ. CDR3 length: 17 amino acids. Here the CDR3 reads CASSLGVRVNSYNEQFF. The CDR3 DNA follows: TGCGCCAGCAGCTTGGGGGTTCGAGTGAACTCCTACAATGAGCAGTTCTTC.

The V and J genes are TRBV4-1 and TRBJ2-3, with D possibly TRBD2 on 6 matching bases. The V end was cut by 4 bases, the J end by 0 bases, with 14 bases between. This CDR3 contains 16 residues. CDR1 and CDR2 (germline): MGHRA, YSYEKL. CDR3 bases: TGCGCCAGCAGCCTCGAGTTAGCGGCTAGCACAGATACGCAGTATTTT. This sequence encodes CASSLELAASTDTQYF.

This clonotype occurred many times. The chain carries TRBV7-3 and TRBJ2-1; TRBD2 matches 10 bases. Germline loops: CDR1 SGHTA, CDR2 FQGTGA. This CDR3 has 17 residues. J gave up 0 bases and V 0 bases, and 2 bases lay outside the gene matches. The CDR3 DNA reads as TGTGCCAGCAGCTTAACTAGCGGGAGGTCCTCCTACAATGAGCAGTTCTTC. It encodes CASSLTSGRSSYNEQFF.

This clonotype appeared a few times. The chain carries TRBV12-3 or TRBV12-4 and TRBJ1-2, with TRBD1 as a possible D gene (5 bases). The CDR3 covers 13 residues. V shed 7 bases and J shed 5 bases, with 14 bases lying between them. CDR3 DNA sequence: TGTGCCAGCACCGTGGGGGGAGGATATGGCTACACCTTC. Translation gives CASTVGGGYGYTF.

The gene calls are TRBV3-1 and TRBJ1-2, with 9 bases lining up with TRBD1. The CDR3 is 13 residues long. The trim removed 0 bases at V and 7 bases at J, leaving 0 bases unmatched. Germline V gene data show CDR1 as LGHDT and CDR2 as YNNKEL (reference sequence). The CDR3 DNA sequence: TGTGCCAGCAGCCAAGAGACAGGGGGTGGCTACACCTTC. Amino acid sequence: CASSQETGGGYTF.

CDR3: CSVEKTGSSYEQYF. The CDR3 DNA reads TGCAGCGTTGAAAAGACAGGGAGCTCCTACGAGCAGTACTTC. The chain employs TRBV29-1 and TRBJ2-7; 7 nucleotides align to TRBD1. The V segment lost 2 bases and the J segment 0 bases; nucleotides outside the gene matches: 4. Germline V gene sequence: CDR1 SQVTM, CDR2 ANQGSEA. The CDR3 has 14 residues.

DNA of the CDR3: TGTGCCTGGAGGAGGGGCAGGGGGCTTCAGCCTGAAGCTTTCTTT. It codes for CAWRRGRGLQPEAFF. The chain combines TRBV30 with TRBJ1-1; TRBD1 matches 8 bases. V dropped 3 bases and J dropped 6; count of bases not matched to a gene: 12. The CDR3 consists of 15 residues. Germline-derived CDR1 and CDR2 are GTSNPN and SVGIG (reference sequence).

This clonotype was recorded a few times. CDR3 residues: CASSSARQGPRHEQYF. The CDR3 region has the DNA TGTGCCAGCAGCTCAGCCCGACAGGGGCCCCGCCACGAGCAGTACTTC. The chain has TRBV7-9 and TRBJ2-7; TRBD1 matches 8 bases. After removal of 4 bases from V and 5 bases from J, the junction contained 13 bases not matched to a gene. Germline CDR1 SEHNR, CDR2 FQNEAQ (reference sequence). The CDR3 runs to 16 residues.

Only a few counts were recorded for this clonotype. This chain uses TRBV5-1 with TRBJ2-5; either TRBD1 or TRBD2 may supply D (5 bases each). V shed 1 base and J shed 2 bases, with 9 bases lying between them. Germline V lookup: CDR1 SGHRS, CDR2 YFSETQ. The CDR3 extends over 14 amino acids. CDR3 in DNA: TGCGCCAGCAGCTTGTATGGGGGTCAAGAGACCCAGTACTTC. It encodes CASSLYGGQETQYF.

There are a few counts of this clonotype. The genes are TRBV30 and TRBJ1-1; D is unresolved. Trimming removed 7 bases from V and 6 bases from J, with 18 bases in between. The length of the CDR3 is 13 residues. Germline V gives CDR1 GTSNPN, CDR2 SVGIG (reference sequence). CDR3 sequence reads: CALTENKFPEAFF. CDR3 nucleotide sequence: TGTGCCTTGACTGAAAACAAATTTCCTGAAGCTTTCTTT. Based on the CDR3 plus reference TRBV30 and TRBJ1-1, the full variable domain is SQTIHQWPATLVQPVGSPLSLECTVEGTSNPNLYWYRQAAGRGLQLLFYSVGIGQISSEVPQNLSASRPQDRQFILSSKKLLLSDSGFYLCALTENKFPEAFFGQGTRLTVV.

The genes are TRBV11-3 and TRBJ1-1; 9 bases agree with TRBD1. The CDR3 loop spans 16 amino acids. Germline CDR1 and CDR2: SGHNT and YENEEA. V lost 5 bases to trimming and J lost 5 bases; unmatched junction nucleotides: 12. CDR3 coding DNA: TGTGCCAGCAGCCGTGGGGGACAGGGAGGAAAGACTGAAGCTTTCTTT. Its protein is CASSRGGQGGKTEAFF.

The chain couples TRBV24-1 to TRBJ2-1, with 16 bases fitting TRBD2. There are 16 residues in the CDR3. Germline CDR1 reads KGHDR; CDR2 reads SFDVKD. Trimming cost V 4 bases and J 9 bases; bases outside gene matches: 5. The CDR3 DNA reads TGTGCCACCAGTGACCGGGGACTAGCGGGAGGGGTTGAGCAGTTCTTC. This translates into CATSDRGLAGGVEQFF.